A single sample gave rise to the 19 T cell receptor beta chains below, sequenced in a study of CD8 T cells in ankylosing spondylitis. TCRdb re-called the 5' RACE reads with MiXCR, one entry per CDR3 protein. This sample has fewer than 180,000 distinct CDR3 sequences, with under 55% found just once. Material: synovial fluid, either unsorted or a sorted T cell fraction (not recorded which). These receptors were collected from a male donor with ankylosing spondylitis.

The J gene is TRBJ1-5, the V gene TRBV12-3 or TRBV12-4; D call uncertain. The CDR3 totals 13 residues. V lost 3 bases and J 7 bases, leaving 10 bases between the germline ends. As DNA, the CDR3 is TGTGCCAGCAGTTTGCGGGGAGGACAGCCCCAGCATTTT. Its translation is CASSLRGGQPQHF.

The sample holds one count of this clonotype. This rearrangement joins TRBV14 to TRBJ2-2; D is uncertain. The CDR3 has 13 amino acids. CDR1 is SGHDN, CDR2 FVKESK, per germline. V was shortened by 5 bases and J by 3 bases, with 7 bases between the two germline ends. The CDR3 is CASSDADTGELFF. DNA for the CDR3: TGTGCCAGCAGCGACGCAGACACCGGGGAGCTGTTTTTT.

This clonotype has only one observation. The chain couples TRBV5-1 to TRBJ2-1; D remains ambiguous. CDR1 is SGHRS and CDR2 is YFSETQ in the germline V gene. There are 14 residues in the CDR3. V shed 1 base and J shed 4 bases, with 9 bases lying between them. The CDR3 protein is CASSLRRLYNEQFF. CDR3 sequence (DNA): TGCGCCAGCAGCTTGAGACGACTTTACAATGAGCAGTTCTTC.

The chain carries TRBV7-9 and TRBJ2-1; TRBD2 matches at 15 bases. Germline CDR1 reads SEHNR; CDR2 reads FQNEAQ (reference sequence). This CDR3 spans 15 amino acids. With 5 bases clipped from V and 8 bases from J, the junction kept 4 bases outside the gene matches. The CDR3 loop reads CASSRTSGGAYEQFF. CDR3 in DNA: TGTGCCAGCAGCCGGACTAGCGGGGGGGCTTATGAGCAGTTCTTC. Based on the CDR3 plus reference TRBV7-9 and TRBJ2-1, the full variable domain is DTGVSQNPRHKITKRGQNVTFRCDPISEHNRLYWYRQTLGQGPEFLTYFQNEAQLEKSRLLSDRFSAERPKGSFSTLEIQRTEQGDSAMYLCASSRTSGGAYEQFFGPGTRLTVL.

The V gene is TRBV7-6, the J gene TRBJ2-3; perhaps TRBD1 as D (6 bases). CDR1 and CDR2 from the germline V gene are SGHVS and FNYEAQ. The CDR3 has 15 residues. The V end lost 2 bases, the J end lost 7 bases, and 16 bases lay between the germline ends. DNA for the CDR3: TGTGCCAGCAGCTTACTACCTACAGGGTCACATACGCAGTATTTT. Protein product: CASSLLPTGSHTQYF.

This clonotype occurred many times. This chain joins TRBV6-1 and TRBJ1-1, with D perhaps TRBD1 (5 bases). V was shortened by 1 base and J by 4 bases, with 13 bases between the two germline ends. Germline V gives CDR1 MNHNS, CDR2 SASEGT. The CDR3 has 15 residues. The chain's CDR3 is CASSEVAGGATEAFF. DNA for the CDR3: TGTGCCAGCAGTGAAGTAGCAGGAGGGGCCACTGAAGCTTTCTTT.

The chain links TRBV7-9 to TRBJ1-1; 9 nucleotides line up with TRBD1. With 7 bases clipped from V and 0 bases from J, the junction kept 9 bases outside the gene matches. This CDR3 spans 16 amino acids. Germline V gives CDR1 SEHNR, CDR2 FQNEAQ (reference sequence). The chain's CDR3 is CASNDRGQGLNTEAFF. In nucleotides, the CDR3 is TGTGCCAGCAACGATAGGGGACAGGGACTGAACACTGAAGCTTTCTTT.

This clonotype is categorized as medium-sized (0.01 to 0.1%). This CDR3 is CASSLRQGSNPSPLILYNEQFF. The CDR3 bases are TGTGCCAGCAGTCTCCGGCAGGGCTCAAACCCAAGTCCGTTAATACTCTACAATGAGCAGTTCTTC. The rearrangement links TRBV28 to TRBJ2-1, with a tentative D call TRBD1 (5 bases). CDR3 length: 22 residues. V lost 5 bases, J lost 3 bases, and 35 bases lay in between. Germline CDR1 is MDHEN and CDR2 is SYDVKM.

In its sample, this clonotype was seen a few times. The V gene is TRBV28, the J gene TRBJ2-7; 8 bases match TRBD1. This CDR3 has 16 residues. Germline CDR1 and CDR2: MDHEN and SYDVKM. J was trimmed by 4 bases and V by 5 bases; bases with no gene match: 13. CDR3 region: CASSNRTRDRTYEQYF. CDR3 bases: TGTGCCAGCAGTAACCGTACCCGGGACAGGACTTACGAGCAGTACTTC.

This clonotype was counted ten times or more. CDR3 amino acids: CASSYTGLGNEQFF. In DNA form, the CDR3 reads TGTGCCAGCAGTTACACGGGACTAGGCAATGAGCAGTTCTTC. This chain links TRBV6-5 with TRBJ2-1; 8 bases align to TRBD2. The CDR3 covers 14 residues. With V trimmed by 2 bases and J by 6 bases, 3 bases remained unmatched. The germline CDR1 and CDR2 sequences are MNHEY and SVGAGI.

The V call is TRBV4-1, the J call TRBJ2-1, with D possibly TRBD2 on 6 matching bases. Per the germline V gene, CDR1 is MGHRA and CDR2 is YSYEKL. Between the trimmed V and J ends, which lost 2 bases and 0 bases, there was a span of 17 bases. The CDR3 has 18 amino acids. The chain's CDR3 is CASSQIRDWGDSYNEQFF. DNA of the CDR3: TGCGCCAGCAGCCAAATTAGGGATTGGGGGGACTCCTACAATGAGCAGTTCTTC.

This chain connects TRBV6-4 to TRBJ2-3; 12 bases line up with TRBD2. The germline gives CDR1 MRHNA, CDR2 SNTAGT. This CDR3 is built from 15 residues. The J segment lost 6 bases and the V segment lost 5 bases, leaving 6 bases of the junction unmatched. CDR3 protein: CASSQLAGGSDTQYF. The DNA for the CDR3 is TGTGCCAGCAGTCAACTAGCGGGGGGCTCTGATACGCAGTATTTT.

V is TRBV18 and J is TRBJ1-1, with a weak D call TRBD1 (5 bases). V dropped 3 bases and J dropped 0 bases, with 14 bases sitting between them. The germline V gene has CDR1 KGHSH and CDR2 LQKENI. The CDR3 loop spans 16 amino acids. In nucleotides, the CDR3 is TGTGCCAGCTCACCTAAGGGGAGGGCTTTGAACACTGAAGCTTTCTTT. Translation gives CASSPKGRALNTEAFF.

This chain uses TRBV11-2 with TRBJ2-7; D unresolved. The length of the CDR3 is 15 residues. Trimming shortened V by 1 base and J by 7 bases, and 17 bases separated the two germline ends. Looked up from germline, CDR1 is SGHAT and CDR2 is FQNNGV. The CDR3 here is CASSLVGALGREQYF. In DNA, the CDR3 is TGTGCCAGCAGCTTAGTGGGTGCTCTGGGAAGGGAGCAGTACTTC. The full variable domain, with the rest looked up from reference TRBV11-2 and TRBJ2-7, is EAGVAQSPRYKIIEKRQSVAFWCNPISGHATLYWYQQILGQGPKLLIQFQNNGVVDDSQLPKDRFSAERLKGVDSTLKIQPAKLEDSAVYLCASSLVGALGREQYFGPGTRLTVT.

In nucleotides, the CDR3 is TGTGCCAGCAGATCAGGGGGCGGTCAGCCCCAGCATTTT. It is translated as CASRSGGGQPQHF. The V call is TRBV6-1, the J call TRBJ1-5; 8 bases agree with TRBD1. The CDR3 has 13 residues. V trimming: 6 bases; J trimming: 6 bases; junction bases outside the gene matches: 4. CDR1 and CDR2 from the germline V gene are MNHNS and SASEGT.

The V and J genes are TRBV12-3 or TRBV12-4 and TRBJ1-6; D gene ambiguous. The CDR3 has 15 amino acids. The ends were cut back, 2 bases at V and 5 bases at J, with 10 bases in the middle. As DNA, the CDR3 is TGTGCCAGCAGTTTAATCCTAGGCAATAATTCACCCCTCCACTTT. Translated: CASSLILGNNSPLHF.

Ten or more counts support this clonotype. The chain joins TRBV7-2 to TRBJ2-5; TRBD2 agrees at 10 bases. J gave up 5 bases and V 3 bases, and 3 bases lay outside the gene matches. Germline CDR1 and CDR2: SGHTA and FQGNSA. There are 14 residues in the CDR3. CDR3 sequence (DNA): TGTGCCAGCAGCTTGCTAGCGGGAGAGGAGACCCAGTACTTC. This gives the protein CASSLLAGEETQYF.

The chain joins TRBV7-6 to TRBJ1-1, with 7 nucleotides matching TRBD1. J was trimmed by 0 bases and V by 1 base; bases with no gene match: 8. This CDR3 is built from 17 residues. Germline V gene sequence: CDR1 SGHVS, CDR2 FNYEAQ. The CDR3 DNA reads TGTGCCAGCAGCTTAGAGGGAGGGGGCAGCTTGAACACTGAAGCTTTCTTT. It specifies CASSLEGGGSLNTEAFF.

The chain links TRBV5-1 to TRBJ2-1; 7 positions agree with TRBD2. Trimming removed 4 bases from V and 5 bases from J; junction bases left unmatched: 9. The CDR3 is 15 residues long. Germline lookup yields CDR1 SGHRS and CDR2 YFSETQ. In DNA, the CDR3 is TGCGCCAGCAGCGTTGGGCGGGACTACCACAATGAGCAGTTCTTC. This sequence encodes CASSVGRDYHNEQFF.